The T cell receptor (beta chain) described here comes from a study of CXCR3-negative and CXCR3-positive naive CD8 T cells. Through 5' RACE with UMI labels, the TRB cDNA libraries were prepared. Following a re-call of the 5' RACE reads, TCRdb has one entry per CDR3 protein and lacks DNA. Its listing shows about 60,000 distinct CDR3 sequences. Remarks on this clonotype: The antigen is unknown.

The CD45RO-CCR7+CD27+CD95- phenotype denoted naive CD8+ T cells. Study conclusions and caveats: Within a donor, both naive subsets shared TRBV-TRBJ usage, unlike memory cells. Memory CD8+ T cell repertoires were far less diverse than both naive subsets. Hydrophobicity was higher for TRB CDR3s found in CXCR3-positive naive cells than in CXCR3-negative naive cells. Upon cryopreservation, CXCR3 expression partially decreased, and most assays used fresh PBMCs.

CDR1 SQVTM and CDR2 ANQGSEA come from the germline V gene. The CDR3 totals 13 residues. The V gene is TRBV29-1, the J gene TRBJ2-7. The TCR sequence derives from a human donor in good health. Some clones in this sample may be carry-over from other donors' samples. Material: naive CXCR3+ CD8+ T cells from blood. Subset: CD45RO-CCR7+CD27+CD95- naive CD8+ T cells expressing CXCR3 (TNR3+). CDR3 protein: CSVSIRADYEQYF.